The 21 T cell receptor beta chains below come from one sample, sequenced in a study of beta chain features in type 1 diabetes. Sequenced material consisted of expressed TCRB transcripts (all of the isolated RNA was reverse transcribed). Produced via immunoSEQ multiplex PCR; TCRdb's table is partial and in-frame only. The table lists hundreds of thousands of clones, 13% to 15% of them singletons. Sequencing was done on a sample of naive CD4+ T cells from blood. Receptors were obtained from a woman between 35 and 50 years old in good health.

The J gene is TRBJ1-4, the V gene TRBV4-3, with D possibly matching TRBD1 (6 bases). The CDR3 runs 16 residues. Germline CDR1 and CDR2: LGHNA and YSLEER. Trimming stripped 1 base from V and 0 bases from J, with 9 bases between. CDR3 nucleotide sequence: TGCGCCAGCAGCCAAGGGGAGGGGGCAACTAATGAAAAACTGTTTTTT. It encodes CASSQGEGATNEKLFF.

V and J are TRBV7-9 and TRBJ1-2; unclear D gene. The ends were cut back, 2 bases at V and 11 bases at J, with 15 bases in the middle. CDR3 size: 13 residues. Per germline, CDR1 SEHNR and CDR2 FQNEAQ (reference sequence). The chain's CDR3 is CASSLSNTGSYTF. Here the CDR3 DNA reads TGTGCCAGCAGCTTAAGTAACACGGGGAGTTACACCTTC.

This clone was detected only a few times. This chain links TRBV7-7 with TRBJ1-4; D possibly corresponds to TRBD1 (6 bases). Trimming took off 6 bases at V and 8 bases at J, with 13 bases between the two ends. CDR1 SSHAT and CDR2 FNYEAQ come from the germline V gene (reference sequence). The length of the CDR3 is 13 residues. The CDR3 is CASSYRAGEKLFF. CDR3 DNA sequence: TGTGCCAGCAGTTACAGGGCAGGAGAAAAACTGTTTTTT.

This clone was counted only a few times. CDR3 residues: CASSGRRTSGGQETQYF. The CDR3 DNA sequence: TGTGCCAGCAGTGGTCGTAGGACTAGCGGGGGGCAAGAGACCCAGTACTTC. The chain employs TRBV2 and TRBJ2-5; 14 bases align to TRBD2. The CDR3 has 17 residues. The ends lost 4 bases at V and 2 bases at J; junction bases unmatched: 6. Germline V gives CDR1 SNHLY, CDR2 FYNNEI.

Only a few counts were recorded for this clone. This rearrangement joins TRBV18 to TRBJ1-5; D not resolved. V lost 3 bases and J 4 bases, leaving 4 bases between the germline ends. Germline-derived CDR1 and CDR2 are KGHSH and LQKENI. The CDR3 has 12 residues. The CDR3 is CASSPPNQPQHF. Written as DNA, the CDR3 is TGTGCCAGCTCACCCCCGAATCAGCCCCAGCATTTT.

The chain carries TRBV6-5 and TRBJ2-3; TRBD1 matches 7 bases. The CDR3 covers 14 residues. The J segment lost 8 bases and the V segment lost 4 bases, leaving 9 bases of the junction unmatched. CDR1 and CDR2 (germline): MNHEY, SVGAGI. The CDR3 nucleotides read TGTGCCAGCAGTTCATACGAACAGGGGAGTACGCAGTATTTT. Protein product: CASSSYEQGSTQYF.

The chain employs TRBV4-3 and TRBJ2-7; 9 nucleotides match TRBD1. In germline, CDR1 is LGHNA, CDR2 YSLEER. The CDR3 is 15 residues long. The J segment lost 5 bases and the V segment lost 0 bases, leaving 5 bases of the junction unmatched. The CDR3 DNA follows: TGCGCCAGCAGCCAAGACTGGACAGGGGAGGACGAGCAGTACTTC. This encodes CASSQDWTGEDEQYF.

This clone was counted a few times. The chain carries TRBV7-2 and TRBJ2-3, with 10 nucleotides matching TRBD1. Germline V lookup: CDR1 SGHTA, CDR2 FQGNSA. The V and J ends lost 4 bases and 5 bases, in that order; junction bases with no gene match: 6. CDR3 length: 15 residues. DNA for the CDR3: TGTGCCAGCAGCTCCCGACAGGGGGCGATAGATACGCAGTATTTT. Encoded protein: CASSSRQGAIDTQYF.

The chain joins TRBV7-9 to TRBJ1-5; a possible D gene is TRBD1 (5 bases). CDR3 size: 15 residues. V was shortened by 1 base and J by 6 bases, with 13 bases between the two germline ends. The germline V gene has CDR1 SEHNR and CDR2 FQNEAQ (reference sequence). CDR3 region: CASSLDGGGFQPQHF. In nucleotides, the CDR3 is TGTGCCAGCAGCTTAGATGGCGGGGGATTTCAGCCCCAGCATTTT. The full variable domain, in which reference TRBV7-9 and TRBJ1-5 provide the parts outside the CDR3, is DTGVSQNPRHKITKRGQNVTFRCDPISEHNRLYWYRQTLGQGPEFLTYFQNEAQLEKSRLLSDRFSAERPKGSFSTLEIQRTEQGDSAMYLCASSLDGGGFQPQHFGDGTRLSIL.

This clone showed up just a few times. V usage is TRBV10-3 and J usage is TRBJ2-1; D ambiguous. The CDR3 totals 13 residues. Looked up from germline, CDR1 is ENHRY and CDR2 is SYGVKD. V was cut by 4 bases and J by 0 bases, with 4 bases left in between. This chain's CDR3 is CAISVLSYNEQFF. The CDR3 DNA sequence: TGTGCCATCAGTGTTCTCTCCTACAATGAGCAGTTCTTC.

This clone has a handful of counts. This chain uses TRBV13 with TRBJ2-3; TRBD2 aligns across 12 bases. Germline V gene data show CDR1 as PRHDT and CDR2 as FYEKMQ (reference sequence). With 1 base clipped from V and 5 bases from J, the junction kept 4 bases outside the gene matches. This CDR3 region has 16 residues. The CDR3 DNA is TGTGCCAGCAGCTTAGTCCTAGCGGGGGGGCAAGATACGCAGTATTTT. Translated: CASSLVLAGGQDTQYF.

The rearrangement uses TRBV6-5 and TRBJ1-2; 10 bases are shared with TRBD1. From germline, CDR1 is MNHEY and CDR2 SVGAGI. The CDR3 is 14 residues long. Trimming at V came to 7 bases and at J to 3 bases, leaving 5 bases not matched to a gene. CDR3 DNA: TGTGCCAGCACCAAGACAGGGGGCGACTATGGCTACACCTTC. Protein product: CASTKTGGDYGYTF.

This clone has only a few counts. J is TRBJ2-2 and V is TRBV5-8; 8 nucleotides line up with TRBD2. The CDR3 contains 17 residues. Germline V lookup: CDR1 SGHTS, CDR2 YDEGEE. The ends lost 3 bases at V and 1 base at J; junction bases unmatched: 8. In nucleotides, the CDR3 is TGTGCCAGCAGCTGGAGTTCTCTAGCGGGGAACACCGGGGAGCTGTTTTTT. Protein sequence: CASSWSSLAGNTGELFF.

The chain is built from TRBV25-1 and TRBJ2-2; 8 bases line up with TRBD1. The CDR3 covers 15 residues. With 7 bases clipped from V and 1 base from J, the junction kept 5 bases outside the gene matches. Looked up from germline, CDR1 is MGHDK and CDR2 is SYGVNS. The CDR3 protein is CASTAGTGNTGELFF. Here the CDR3 DNA reads TGTGCCAGCACCGCCGGGACAGGGAACACCGGGGAGCTGTTTTTT.

This clone was seen more than once but under ten times. The genes are TRBV14 and TRBJ1-6; 8 bases line up with TRBD1. The CDR3 covers 14 residues. Germline values: CDR1 SGHDN, CDR2 FVKESK. Trimming cost V 4 bases and J 4 bases; bases outside gene matches: 0. Here the CDR3 DNA reads TGTGCCAGCAGCCGACAGGGGTATAATTCACCCCTCCACTTT. It yields the protein CASSRQGYNSPLHF.

The J gene is TRBJ1-5, the V gene TRBV15; TRBD1 agrees at 10 bases. The CDR3 runs to 17 residues. Germline values: CDR1 LNHNV, CDR2 YYDKDF (reference sequence). V lost 5 bases to trimming and J lost 5 bases; unmatched junction nucleotides: 12. The CDR3 is CATSDRDRGLPHQPQHF. The CDR3 region has the DNA TGTGCCACCAGCGACCGGGACAGGGGCCTCCCACATCAGCCCCAGCATTTT.

This clone was recorded a few times. The chain has TRBV18 and TRBJ1-3, with 7 bases fitting TRBD1. The germline gives CDR1 KGHSH, CDR2 LQKENI. With V trimmed by 3 bases and J by 7 bases, 6 bases remained unmatched. This CDR3 is 14 amino acids long. The CDR3, as DNA: TGTGCCAGCTCACCTCCGGGACAGTCCAACACCATATATTTT. It encodes CASSPPGQSNTIYF.

The chain joins TRBV23-1 to TRBJ1-5; tentatively, D is TRBD1 (6 bases). TRBV23-1 is an ORF for which the function is uncertain. This CDR3 region has 17 residues. V was cut by 1 base and J by 7 bases, with 20 bases left in between. Here the CDR3 reads CASSQFRAAGGGQPQHF. The CDR3 DNA is TGCGCCAGCAGTCAATTTAGGGCGGCGGGCGGGGGCCAGCCCCAGCATTTT.

With regard to this clone: The sample carries other DNA sequences with the same CDR3. DNA for the CDR3: TGTGCCAGCAGCTTACGGGGGGGGAGTTCCTACGAGCAGTACTTC. It translates to CASSLRGGSSYEQYF. The chain uses TRBV7-2 and TRBJ2-7; 8 bases map to TRBD2. Germline V gene sequence: CDR1 SGHTA, CDR2 FQGNSA. Germline trimming cut 2 bases from V and 1 base from J; bases unmatched to any gene: 4. The CDR3 covers 15 residues.

This sequence joins TRBV29-1 and TRBJ1-1; TRBD1 agrees at 7 bases. The CDR3 length is 13 residues. Germline V CDR1 and CDR2: SQVTM, ANQGSEA. V dropped 6 bases and J dropped 4; count of bases not matched to a gene: 8. This CDR3 reads CSVSGTARTEAFF. The CDR3 DNA follows: TGCAGCGTGTCCGGGACAGCCCGCACTGAAGCTTTCTTT.

This clone showed up just a few times. The chain carries TRBV6-5 and TRBJ1-2; TRBD1 is a possible D gene (5 bases). Trimming shortened V by 5 bases and J by 3 bases, and 16 bases separated the two germline ends. The germline CDR1 and CDR2 sequences are MNHEY and SVGAGI. This CDR3 comprises 15 residues. CDR3 protein: CASSADRPVYYGYTF. The DNA of the CDR3 is TGTGCCAGCAGTGCCGACAGACCAGTATACTATGGCTACACCTTC.